This TCR beta chain was retrieved from a study of OX40 agonist ivuxolimab in advanced cancers. Sequencing was performed with immunoSEQ multiplex PCR; in TCRdb, only in-frame clones are kept and a portion is missing. The sample contains approximately 100,000 clones, 90% of which appear only once. For this clone: No antigen is known for it.

Study-wide results and caveats: The study did not work out the antigen specificity of the expanded peripheral T cells.

The germline gives CDR1 SGHTA, CDR2 FQGNSA. Trimming cost V 4 bases and J 0 bases; bases outside gene matches: 4. There are 17 residues in the CDR3. The receptor comes from an adult with an advanced solid tumor such as melanoma, head and neck, liver or kidney cancer. The genes are TRBV7-2 and TRBJ2-3, with TRBD2 matching 13 bases. Sequences were derived from CD4+ or CD8+ T cells sorted from blood, sampled in a trial of the OX40 agonist ivuxolimab. The chain's CDR3 is CASSSWTSGRSTDTQYF. CDR3 nucleotides: TGTGCCAGCAGCTCCTGGACTAGCGGGAGAAGCACAGATACGCAGTATTTT.